A selection of T cell receptor beta chains follows, all from one sample in a study of blood T cell repertoires in COVID-19. The assay was immunoSEQ multiplex PCR, and TCRdb's table has in-frame clones only and misses some. The sample lists 75,000 to 90,000 clones, approximately 86% occurring once. Sample: peripheral blood. These receptor sequences come from a middle-aged man with active or convalescent COVID-19. Both conserved end residues are part of each CDR3. Fields, in order: J gene, V gene, clone size, D gene, CDR3 protein, CDR3 DNA. The D gene is left open where the match is weak. Clone size is given for some rows only: seen once, a few or many times, or a class if the clone is expanded.

j_call: TRBJ1-4; v_call: TRBV19; clone_size: .; d_call: TRBD1; cdr3_aa: CASSITGGGEKLFF; cdr3_nt: TGTGCCAGTAGTATCACAGGGGGCGGTGAAAAACTGTTTTTT
j_call: TRBJ1-4; v_call: TRBV30; clone_size: .; d_call: .; cdr3_aa: CAWKRDLEKLFF; cdr3_nt: TGTGCCTGGAAGAGGGATTTGGAAAAACTGTTTTTT
j_call: TRBJ1-1; v_call: TRBV5-6; clone_size: .; d_call: .; cdr3_aa: CASSLEGANTEAFF; cdr3_nt: TGTGCCAGCAGCTTGGAAGGGGCGAACACTGAAGCTTTCTTT
j_call: TRBJ1-6; v_call: TRBV3-1/TRBV3-2; clone_size: .; d_call: .; cdr3_aa: CASTYSPTSPLHF; cdr3_nt: TGTGCCAGCACCTACTCCCCAACTTCACCCCTCCACTTT
j_call: TRBJ2-5; v_call: TRBV28; clone_size: once; d_call: .; cdr3_aa: CASSSSQGGETQYF; cdr3_nt: TGTGCCAGCAGTTCCAGCCAGGGGGGAGAGACCCAGTACTTC
j_call: TRBJ1-5; v_call: TRBV28; clone_size: few; d_call: .; cdr3_aa: CASSLKKDINQPQHF; cdr3_nt: TGTGCCAGCAGTTTAAAAAAGGACATCAATCAGCCCCAGCATTTT
j_call: TRBJ1-2; v_call: TRBV6-6; clone_size: .; d_call: TRBD1; cdr3_aa: CASSYSDRQSHGYTF; cdr3_nt: TGTGCCAGCAGTTACTCGGACAGGCAGTCCCATGGCTACACCTTC
j_call: TRBJ1-1; v_call: TRBV28; clone_size: .; d_call: .; cdr3_aa: CASTRGAGTEAFF; cdr3_nt: TGTGCCAGCACCCGGGGGGCCGGAACTGAAGCTTTCTTT
j_call: TRBJ1-1; v_call: TRBV5-1; clone_size: .; d_call: .; cdr3_aa: CASSLTGIGPEAFF; cdr3_nt: TGCGCCAGCAGCTTGACAGGTATAGGCCCTGAAGCTTTCTTT
j_call: TRBJ2-1; v_call: TRBV7-7; clone_size: .; d_call: TRBD1; cdr3_aa: CASSTGTGVSYNEQFF; cdr3_nt: TGTGCCAGCAGCACGGGGACAGGGGTCTCCTACAATGAGCAGTTCTTC
j_call: TRBJ1-2; v_call: TRBV4-2; clone_size: once; d_call: TRBD1; cdr3_aa: CASTASTGGPGYTF; cdr3_nt: TGTGCCAGCACTGCTTCTACAGGGGGCCCTGGCTACACCTTC
j_call: TRBJ2-3; v_call: TRBV11-2; clone_size: .; d_call: .; cdr3_aa: CASTPWGGPTDTQYF; cdr3_nt: TGTGCCAGCACCCCTTGGGGGGGGCCTACAGATACGCAGTATTTT
j_call: TRBJ2-3; v_call: TRBV5-6; clone_size: .; d_call: .; cdr3_aa: CASLRGWGTDTQYF; cdr3_nt: TGTGCCAGCCTCCGGGGTTGGGGCACAGATACGCAGTATTTT
j_call: TRBJ2-1; v_call: TRBV29-1; clone_size: once; d_call: TRBD1; cdr3_aa: CSVDRQGDNEQFF; cdr3_nt: TGCAGCGTTGATAGACAGGGGGACAATGAGCAGTTCTTC
j_call: TRBJ2-2; v_call: TRBV25-1; clone_size: .; d_call: .; cdr3_aa: CASNAGHGELFF; cdr3_nt: TGTGCCAGCAATGCGGGTCACGGGGAGCTGTTTTTT
j_call: TRBJ2-1; v_call: TRBV21-1; clone_size: .; d_call: .; cdr3_aa: CASSKGGSWNEQFF; cdr3_nt: TGTGCCAGCAGCAAAGGGGGCAGTTGGAATGAGCAGTTCTTC
j_call: TRBJ2-5; v_call: TRBV3-1/TRBV3-2; clone_size: .; d_call: .; cdr3_aa: CASSQGWGVQETQYF; cdr3_nt: TGTGCCAGCAGCCAAGGATGGGGGGTCCAAGAGACCCAGTACTTC
j_call: TRBJ2-2; v_call: TRBV12-3/TRBV12-4; clone_size: .; d_call: .; cdr3_aa: CASHSTGELFF; cdr3_nt: TGTGCCAGCCACTCCACCGGGGAGCTGTTTTTT
j_call: TRBJ2-1; v_call: TRBV5-6; clone_size: .; d_call: TRBD1; cdr3_aa: CASSWTGTNEQFF; cdr3_nt: TGTGCCAGCAGCTGGACAGGGACTAATGAGCAGTTCTTC
j_call: TRBJ1-1; v_call: TRBV9; clone_size: once; d_call: TRBD1; cdr3_aa: CASSDRGNTEAFF; cdr3_nt: TGTGCCAGCAGCGACAGGGGGAACACTGAAGCTTTCTTT
j_call: TRBJ2-7; v_call: TRBV6-6; clone_size: .; d_call: .; cdr3_aa: CASSYSERGGEQYF; cdr3_nt: TGTGCCAGCAGTTACTCGGAGAGGGGGGGCGAGCAGTACTTC
j_call: TRBJ1-1; v_call: TRBV19; clone_size: .; d_call: TRBD1; cdr3_aa: CASSIEGQGACTEAFF; cdr3_nt: TGTGCCAGTAGTATCGAAGGACAGGGGGCATGCACTGAAGCTTTCTTT